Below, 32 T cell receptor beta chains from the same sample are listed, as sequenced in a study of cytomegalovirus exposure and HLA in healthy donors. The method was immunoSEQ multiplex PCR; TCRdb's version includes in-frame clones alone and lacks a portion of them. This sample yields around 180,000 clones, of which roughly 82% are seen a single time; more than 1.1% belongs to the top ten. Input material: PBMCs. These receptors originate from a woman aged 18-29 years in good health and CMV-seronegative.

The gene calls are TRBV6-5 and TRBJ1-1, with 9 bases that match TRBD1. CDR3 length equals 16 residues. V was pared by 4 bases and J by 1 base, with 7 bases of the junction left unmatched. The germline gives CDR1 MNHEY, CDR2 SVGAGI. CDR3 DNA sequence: TGTGCCAGCAGTTTCCCCGGGACAGGGCGGAACACTGAAGCTTTCTTT. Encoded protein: CASSFPGTGRNTEAFF.

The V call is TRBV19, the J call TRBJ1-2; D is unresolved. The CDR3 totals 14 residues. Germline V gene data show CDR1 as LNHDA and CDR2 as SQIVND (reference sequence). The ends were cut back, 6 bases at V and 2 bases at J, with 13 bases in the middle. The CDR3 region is CASSPDRGNYGYTF. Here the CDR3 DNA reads TGTGCCAGTAGCCCTGATCGCGGGAACTATGGCTACACCTTC.

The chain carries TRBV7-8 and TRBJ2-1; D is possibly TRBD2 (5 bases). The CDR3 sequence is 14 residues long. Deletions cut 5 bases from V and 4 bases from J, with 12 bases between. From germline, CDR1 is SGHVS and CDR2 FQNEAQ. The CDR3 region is CASSPDWVYNEQFF. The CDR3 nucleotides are TGTGCCAGCAGCCCGGACTGGGTATACAATGAGCAGTTCTTC.

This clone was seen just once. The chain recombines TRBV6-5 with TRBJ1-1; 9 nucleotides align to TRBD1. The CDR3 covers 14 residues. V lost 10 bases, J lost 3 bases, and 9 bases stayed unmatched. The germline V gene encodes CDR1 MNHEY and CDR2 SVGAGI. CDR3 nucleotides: TGTGCCACCCTGGGGACAGGGACCTACACTGAAGCTTTCTTT. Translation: CATLGTGTYTEAFF.

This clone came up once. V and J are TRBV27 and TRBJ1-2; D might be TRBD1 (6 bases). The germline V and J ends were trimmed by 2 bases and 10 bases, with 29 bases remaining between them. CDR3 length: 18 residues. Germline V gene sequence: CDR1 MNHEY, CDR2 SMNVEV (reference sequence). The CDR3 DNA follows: TGTGCCAGCAGTTTAATCCCCAACCCCATCAGGGGTAAGAAAGACTACACCTTC. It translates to CASSLIPNPIRGKKDYTF.

CDR3 DNA sequence: TGCGCCAGCAGCTTGGGCAGGGTTGGGGATACGCAGTATTTT. This gives the protein CASSLGRVGDTQYF. V and J are TRBV5-1 and TRBJ2-3, with D tentatively TRBD1 (5 bases). CDR3 length equals 14 residues. CDR1 and CDR2 (germline): SGHRS, YFSETQ. With 0 bases removed from V and 6 bases from J, the gap between germline ends came to 11 bases.

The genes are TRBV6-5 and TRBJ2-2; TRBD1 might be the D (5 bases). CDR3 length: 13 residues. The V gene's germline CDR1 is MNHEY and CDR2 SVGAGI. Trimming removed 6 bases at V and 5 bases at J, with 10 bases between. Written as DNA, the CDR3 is TGTGCCAGCAGAAAGGGGTGGACCGGGGAGCTGTTTTTT. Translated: CASRKGWTGELFF.

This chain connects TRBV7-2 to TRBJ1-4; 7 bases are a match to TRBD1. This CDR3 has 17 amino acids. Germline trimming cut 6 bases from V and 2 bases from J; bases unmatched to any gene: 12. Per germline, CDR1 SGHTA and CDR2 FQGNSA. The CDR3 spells CASSPRGLVSTNEKLFF. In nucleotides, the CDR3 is TGTGCCAGCAGTCCCAGGGGGTTGGTGTCGACTAATGAAAAACTGTTTTTT.

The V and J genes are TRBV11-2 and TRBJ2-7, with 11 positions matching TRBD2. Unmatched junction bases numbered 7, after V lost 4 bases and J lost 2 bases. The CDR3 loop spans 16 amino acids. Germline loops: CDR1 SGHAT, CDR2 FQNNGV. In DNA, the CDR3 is TGTGCCAGCAGCTCCCCTAGCGGGGGGTATACCTACGAGCAGTACTTC. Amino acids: CASSSPSGGYTYEQYF.

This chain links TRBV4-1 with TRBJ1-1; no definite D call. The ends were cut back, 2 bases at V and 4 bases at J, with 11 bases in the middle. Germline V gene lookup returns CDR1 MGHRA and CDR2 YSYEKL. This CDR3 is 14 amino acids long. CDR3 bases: TGCGCCAGCAGCCAACTCTTTAGTAGCACTGAAGCTTTCTTT. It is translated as CASSQLFSSTEAFF.

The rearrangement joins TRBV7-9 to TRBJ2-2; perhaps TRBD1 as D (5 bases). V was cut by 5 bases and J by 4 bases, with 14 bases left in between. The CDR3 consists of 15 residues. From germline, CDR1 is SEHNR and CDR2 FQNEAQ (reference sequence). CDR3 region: CASSPQGRLTGELFF. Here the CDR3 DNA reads TGTGCCAGCAGCCCCCAGGGCAGACTCACCGGGGAGCTGTTTTTT.

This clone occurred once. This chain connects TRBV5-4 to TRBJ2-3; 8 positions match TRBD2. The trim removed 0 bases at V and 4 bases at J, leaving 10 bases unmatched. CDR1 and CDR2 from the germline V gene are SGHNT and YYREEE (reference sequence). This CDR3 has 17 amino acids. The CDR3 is CASSLDPGGAGADTQYF. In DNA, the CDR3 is TGTGCCAGCAGCTTGGATCCGGGGGGGGCAGGTGCAGATACGCAGTATTTT.

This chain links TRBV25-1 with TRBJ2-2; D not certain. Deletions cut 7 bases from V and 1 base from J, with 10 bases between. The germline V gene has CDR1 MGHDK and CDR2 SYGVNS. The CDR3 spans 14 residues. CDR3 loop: CASTSRQNTGELFF. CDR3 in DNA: TGTGCCAGCACCAGCCGACAGAACACCGGGGAGCTGTTTTTT.

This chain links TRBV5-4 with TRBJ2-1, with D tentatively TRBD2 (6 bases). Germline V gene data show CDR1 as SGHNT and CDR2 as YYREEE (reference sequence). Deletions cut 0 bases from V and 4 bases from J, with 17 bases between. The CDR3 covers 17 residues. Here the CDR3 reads CASSLEGRTSPYNEQFF. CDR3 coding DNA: TGTGCCAGCAGCTTGGAAGGGAGGACTTCCCCTTACAATGAGCAGTTCTTC.

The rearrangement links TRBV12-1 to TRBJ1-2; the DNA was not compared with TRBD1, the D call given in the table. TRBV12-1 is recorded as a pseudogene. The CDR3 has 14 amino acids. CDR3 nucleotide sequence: TGTGCCAGCAGCTTGGGACAGAATAACTATGGCTACACCTTC. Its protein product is CASSLGQNNYGYTF.

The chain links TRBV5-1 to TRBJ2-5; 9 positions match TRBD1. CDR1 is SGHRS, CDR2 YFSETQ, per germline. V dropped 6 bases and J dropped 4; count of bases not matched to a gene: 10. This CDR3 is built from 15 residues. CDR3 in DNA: TGCGCCAGCACCTTACCGGGACAGGGAAGAGAGACCCAGTACTTC. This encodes CASTLPGQGRETQYF. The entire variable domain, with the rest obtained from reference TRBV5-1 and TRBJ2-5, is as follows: KAGVTQTPRYLIKTRGQQVTLSCSPISGHRSVSWYQQTPGQGLQFLFEYFSETQRNKGNFPGRFSGRQFSNSRSEMNVSTLELGDSALYLCASTLPGQGRETQYFGPGTRLLVL.

This CDR3 is CASSGYGQGILDTQYF. Here the CDR3 DNA reads TGTGCCAGCAGCGGGTATGGGCAGGGGATTTTGGATACGCAGTATTTT. The chain joins TRBV5-6 to TRBJ2-3; D perhaps matches TRBD1 (6 bases). The V end was cut by 4 bases, the J end by 6 bases, with 21 bases between. The CDR3 totals 16 residues. Per the germline V gene, CDR1 is SGHDT and CDR2 is YYEEEE.

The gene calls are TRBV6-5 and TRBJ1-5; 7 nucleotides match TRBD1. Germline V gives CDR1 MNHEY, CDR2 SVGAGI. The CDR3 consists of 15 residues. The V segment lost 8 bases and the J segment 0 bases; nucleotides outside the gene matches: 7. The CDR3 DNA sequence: TGTGCCAGCTCGTCAGGGGGGAATAGCAATCAGCCCCAGCATTTT. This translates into CASSSGGNSNQPQHF.

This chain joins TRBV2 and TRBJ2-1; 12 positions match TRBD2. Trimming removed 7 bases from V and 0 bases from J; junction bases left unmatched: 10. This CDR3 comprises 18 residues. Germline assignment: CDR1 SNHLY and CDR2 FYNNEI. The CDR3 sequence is CASTRLAGAPSSYNEQFF. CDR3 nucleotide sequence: TGTGCCAGCACTCGACTAGCGGGGGCCCCGAGCTCCTACAATGAGCAGTTCTTC.

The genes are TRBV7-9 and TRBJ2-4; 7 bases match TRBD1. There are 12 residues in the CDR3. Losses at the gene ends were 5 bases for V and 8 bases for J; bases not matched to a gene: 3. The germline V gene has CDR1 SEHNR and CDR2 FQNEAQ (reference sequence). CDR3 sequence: CASSHQGDIQYF. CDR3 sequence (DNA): TGTGCCAGCAGCCATCAGGGGGACATTCAGTACTTC.

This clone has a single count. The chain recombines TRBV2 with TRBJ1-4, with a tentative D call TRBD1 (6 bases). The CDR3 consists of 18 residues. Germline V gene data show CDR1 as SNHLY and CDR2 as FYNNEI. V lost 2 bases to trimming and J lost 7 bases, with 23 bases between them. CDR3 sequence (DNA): TGTGCCAGCAGTGAATTCCCCGTAAGACAGGCCGAGGGTGAAAAACTGTTTTTT. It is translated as CASSEFPVRQAEGEKLFF.

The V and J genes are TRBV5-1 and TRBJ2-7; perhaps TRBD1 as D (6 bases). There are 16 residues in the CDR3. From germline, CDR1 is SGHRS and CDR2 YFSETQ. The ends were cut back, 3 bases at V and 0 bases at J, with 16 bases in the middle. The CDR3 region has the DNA TGCGCCAGCAGCTCCGATCCCTCGACAGGCTCCTACGAGCAGTACTTC. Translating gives CASSSDPSTGSYEQYF.

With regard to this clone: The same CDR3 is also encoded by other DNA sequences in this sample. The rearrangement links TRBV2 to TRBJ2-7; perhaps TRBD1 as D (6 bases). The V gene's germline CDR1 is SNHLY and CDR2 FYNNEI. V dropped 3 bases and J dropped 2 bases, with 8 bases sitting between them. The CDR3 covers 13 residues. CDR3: CASSDRGPYEQYF. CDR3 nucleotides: TGTGCCAGCAGTGACAGGGGCCCCTACGAGCAGTACTTC.

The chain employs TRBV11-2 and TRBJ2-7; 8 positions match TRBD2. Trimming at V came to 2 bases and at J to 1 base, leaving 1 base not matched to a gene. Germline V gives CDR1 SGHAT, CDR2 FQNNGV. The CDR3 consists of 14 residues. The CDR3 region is CASSLKRESYEQYF. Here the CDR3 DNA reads TGTGCCAGCAGCTTAAAGCGGGAGTCCTACGAGCAGTACTTC.

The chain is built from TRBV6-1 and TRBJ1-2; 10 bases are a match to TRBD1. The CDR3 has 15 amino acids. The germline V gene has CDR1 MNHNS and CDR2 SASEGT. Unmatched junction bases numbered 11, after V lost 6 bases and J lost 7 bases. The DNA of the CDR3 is TGTGCCAGCAGAACCGGGACAGGGGTCGAGAGTGGCTACACCTTC. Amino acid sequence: CASRTGTGVESGYTF.

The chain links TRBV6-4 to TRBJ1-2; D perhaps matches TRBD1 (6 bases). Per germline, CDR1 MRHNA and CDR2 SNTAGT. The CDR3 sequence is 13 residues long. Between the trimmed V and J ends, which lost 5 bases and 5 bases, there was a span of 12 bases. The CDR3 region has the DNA TGTGCCAGCAGTCCCGGGACACTATATGGCTACACCTTC. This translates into CASSPGTLYGYTF.

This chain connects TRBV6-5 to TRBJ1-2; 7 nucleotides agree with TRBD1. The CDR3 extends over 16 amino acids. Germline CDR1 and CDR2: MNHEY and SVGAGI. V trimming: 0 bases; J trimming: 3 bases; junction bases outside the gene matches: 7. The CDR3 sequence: CASSYSSRGDDYGYTF. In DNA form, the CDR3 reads TGTGCCAGCAGTTACTCGTCCAGGGGGGATGACTATGGCTACACCTTC.

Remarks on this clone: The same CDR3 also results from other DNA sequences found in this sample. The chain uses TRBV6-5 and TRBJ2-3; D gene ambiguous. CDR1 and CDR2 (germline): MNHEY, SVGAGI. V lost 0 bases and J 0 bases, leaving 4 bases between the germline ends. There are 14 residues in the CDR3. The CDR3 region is CASSYSSSTDTQYF. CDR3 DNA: TGTGCCAGCAGTTACTCATCTAGCACAGATACGCAGTATTTT.

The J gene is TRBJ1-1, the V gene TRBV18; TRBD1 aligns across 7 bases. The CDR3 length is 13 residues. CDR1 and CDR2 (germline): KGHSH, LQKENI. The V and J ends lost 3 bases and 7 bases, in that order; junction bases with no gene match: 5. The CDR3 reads CASSPSRDSEAFF. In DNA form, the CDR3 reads TGTGCCAGCTCACCCTCCCGGGACAGTGAAGCTTTCTTT.

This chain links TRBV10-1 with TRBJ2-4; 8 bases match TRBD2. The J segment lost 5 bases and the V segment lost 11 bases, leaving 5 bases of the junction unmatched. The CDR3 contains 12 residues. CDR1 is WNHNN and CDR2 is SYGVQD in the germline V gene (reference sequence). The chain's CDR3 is CAPSGGQNIQYF. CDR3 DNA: TGCGCCCCCTCGGGGGGGCAAAACATTCAGTACTTC.

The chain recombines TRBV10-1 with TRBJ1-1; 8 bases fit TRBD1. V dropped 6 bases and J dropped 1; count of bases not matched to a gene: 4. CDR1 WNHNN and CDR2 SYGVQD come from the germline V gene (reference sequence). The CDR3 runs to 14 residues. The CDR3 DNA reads TGCGCCAGCAGGGCAGGACAGGGGAACACTGAAGCTTTCTTT. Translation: CASRAGQGNTEAFF.

CDR3 amino acids: CASSPLPGQGGYGYTF. The CDR3 DNA is TGCGCCAGCAGCCCACTACCCGGTCAGGGCGGCTATGGCTACACCTTC. This rearrangement joins TRBV5-1 to TRBJ1-2; D may be TRBD1 (5 bases). The length of the CDR3 is 16 residues. V dropped 4 bases and J dropped 4 bases, with 20 bases sitting between them. Germline V gene sequence: CDR1 SGHRS, CDR2 YFSETQ.